This TCR beta chain was profiled in a study of Ad26.COV2.S vaccination and SARS-CoV-2 variants. Background on the study: Ad26.COV2.S, an intramuscular injection, was given once or twice 56 days apart.

Germline V CDR1 and CDR2: SGHTA, FQGTGA. The CDR3 totals 17 residues. The V end lost 3 bases, the J end lost 2 bases, and 16 bases lay between the germline ends. This clone has just a few counts. Its specificity is not known. Study-wide points: It was reported that spike-specific CD8+ and CD4+ T cell responses were substantially broad after vaccination. An underestimation of total T cell responses may have resulted from the TCR breadth and depth analyses. The study found higher spike-specific TCR breadth in vaccine than placebo recipients.

The treatment denotes: roughly 18 received Ad26.COV2.S at low or high dose, single or two shots; about 5 received placebo; per-sample allocation not given. Sampling occurred on day 63 after the first vaccine or placebo injection. TCRdb keeps only in-frame clones here, not all; method: immunoSEQ multiplex PCR. The sample carries about 320,000 clones, approximately 87% recorded once. The source of this sequence is a person aged 18-65 years who received the Ad26.COV2.S COVID-19 vaccine or a placebo. The specimen comprised peripheral blood, sampled in a trial of Ad26.COV2.S vaccine versus placebo. The rearrangement links TRBV7-3 to TRBJ2-2; perhaps TRBD2 as D (6 bases). This CDR3 is CASSFPGTVENTGELFF. The CDR3, as DNA: TGTGCCAGCAGCTTTCCCGGGACTGTAGAAAACACCGGGGAGCTGTTTTTT.